Shown below are 27 T cell receptor beta chains from a single sample sequenced in a study of T cell clonotyping in hematopoietic cell transplantation. As for time point: recipient sample about 28 days before transplant, after cytoreduction. TCRdb's copy holds only in-frame clones and misses some; the assay was immunoSEQ multiplex PCR. The sample records tens of thousands of clones, around 96% being singletons. Specimen: peripheral blood mononuclear cells, collected before stem cell transplant. These receptors all come from a woman in her fifties or sixties with acute myeloid leukemia. Some clones in this sample may be carry-over from other donors' samples.

The CDR3 sequence: CATLTGIHSDEQFF. The CDR3 DNA sequence: TGTGCCACCCTGACAGGGATACACTCGGATGAGCAGTTCTTC. V is TRBV6-1 and J is TRBJ2-1; 7 positions agree with TRBD1. V gave up 10 bases and J gave up 8 bases; unmatched junction bases: 14. CDR3 length: 14 amino acids. CDR1 is MNHNS, CDR2 SASEGT, per germline.

J is TRBJ1-1 and V is TRBV7-2; D might be TRBD1 (5 bases). With 5 bases removed from V and 5 bases from J, the gap between germline ends came to 9 bases. Germline lookup yields CDR1 SGHTA and CDR2 FQGNSA. CDR3 length: 12 residues. CDR3 nucleotide sequence: TGTGCCAGCAGCAGGGGTTTGACTGAAGCTTTCTTT. It is translated as CASSRGLTEAFF.

This chain uses TRBV5-6 with TRBJ2-1; D remains unclear. The CDR3 is 16 residues long. V lost 2 bases and J lost 0, with 12 bases in between. Germline CDR1 reads SGHDT; CDR2 reads YYEEEE. The CDR3: CASSLTSGISYNEQFF. The DNA of the CDR3 is TGTGCCAGCAGCTTAACATCAGGTATCTCCTACAATGAGCAGTTCTTC.

The V call is TRBV29-1, the J call TRBJ1-5; perhaps TRBD1 as D (5 bases). The germline V gene has CDR1 SQVTM and CDR2 ANQGSEA. The CDR3 has 12 residues. The V gene lost 4 bases and the J gene lost 5 bases, with 9 bases spanning the gap. CDR3 sequence: CSVVQGDQPQHF. CDR3 nucleotides: TGCAGCGTTGTTCAGGGCGATCAGCCCCAGCATTTT.

V gene TRBV29-1 combines with J gene TRBJ2-6, with D hard to call. V was trimmed by 1 base and J by 8 bases, leaving 9 bases between them. Germline loops: CDR1 SQVTM, CDR2 ANQGSEA. The CDR3 sequence is 13 residues long. The CDR3 DNA follows: TGCAGCGTTGAAGCTGCCCGGACCAACGTCCTGACTTTC. Translated, it gives CSVEAARTNVLTF.

The rearrangement links TRBV6-1 to TRBJ2-7; D ambiguous. The germline V and J ends were trimmed by 2 bases and 2 bases, with 10 bases remaining between them. Germline V gives CDR1 MNHNS, CDR2 SASEGT. The length of the CDR3 is 14 residues. The DNA for the CDR3 is TGTGCCAGCAGTGAATCGGCAGGACCCTACGAGCAGTACTTC. Encoded protein: CASSESAGPYEQYF.

This clone showed up just once. The gene calls are TRBV29-1 and TRBJ1-3; TRBD1 matches at 10 bases. Germline-derived CDR1 and CDR2 are SQVTM and ANQGSEA. With V trimmed by 4 bases and J by 7 bases, 4 bases remained unmatched. CDR3 length: 13 residues. CDR3 in DNA: TGCAGCGTTGCCGACAGGGGGCTTAACACCATATATTTT. This codes for CSVADRGLNTIYF. Filled out from reference TRBV29-1 and TRBJ1-3, the complete variable domain reads SAVISQKPSRDICQRGTSLTIQCQVDSQVTMMFWYRQQPGQSLTLIATANQGSEATYESGFVIDKFPISRPNLTFSTLTVSNMSPEDSSIYLCSVADRGLNTIYFGEGSWLTVV.

The chain couples TRBV25-1 to TRBJ2-7; D unclear. CDR1 and CDR2 from the germline V gene are MGHDK and SYGVNS. This CDR3 is built from 14 residues. Trimming took off 4 bases at V and 0 bases at J, with 10 bases between the two ends. This CDR3 is CASSGRNSSYEQYF. As DNA, the CDR3 is TGTGCCAGCAGTGGCAGAAACAGCTCCTACGAGCAGTACTTC.

This clone was detected a few times. This chain uses TRBV6-1 with TRBJ1-2; TRBD1 might be the D (5 bases). This CDR3 is built from 15 residues. Germline loops: CDR1 MNHNS, CDR2 SASEGT. Trimming removed 6 bases from V and 7 bases from J, with 21 bases in between. As DNA, the CDR3 is TGTGCCAGCAGGGTGTCTCTAACGGGACGGGTTGGCTACACCTTC. This translates into CASRVSLTGRVGYTF.

This rearrangement joins TRBV6-5 to TRBJ1-1; 10 bases map to TRBD1. The V gene's germline CDR1 is MNHEY and CDR2 SVGAGI. The CDR3 is made up of 15 amino acids. Losses at the gene ends were 5 bases for V and 10 bases for J; bases not matched to a gene: 13. The CDR3 is CASSTGQGGTVVAFF. CDR3 sequence (DNA): TGTGCCAGCAGTACCGGACAGGGGGGGACCGTGGTAGCTTTCTTT.

CDR3 region: CASRVRGNTGELFF. CDR3 in DNA: TGTGCCAGCAGAGTGAGGGGGAACACCGGGGAGCTGTTTTTT. The chain recombines TRBV7-6 with TRBJ2-2, with D perhaps matching TRBD1 or TRBD2 (5 bases each). Germline CDR1 is SGHVS and CDR2 is FNYEAQ. V lost 6 bases and J 1 base, leaving 9 bases between the germline ends. The CDR3 length is 14 residues.

The J gene is TRBJ1-1, the V gene TRBV27; no firm D call. The V gene lost 0 bases and the J gene lost 1 base, with 12 bases spanning the gap. Germline CDR1 reads MNHEY; CDR2 reads SMNVEV (reference sequence). The CDR3 covers 16 residues. CDR3 nucleotides: TGTGCCAGCAGTTTATCTTGGGCAGGACCGAACACTGAAGCTTTCTTT. Translation: CASSLSWAGPNTEAFF.

The chain joins TRBV5-1 to TRBJ2-5; TRBD2 might be the D (7 bases). Per the germline V gene, CDR1 is SGHRS and CDR2 is YFSETQ. V was trimmed by 4 bases and J by 2 bases, leaving 12 bases between them. CDR3 length: 14 amino acids. The CDR3 is CASSGGGSQETQYF. The DNA for the CDR3 is TGCGCCAGCAGCGGCGGGGGCTCACAAGAGACCCAGTACTTC.

The chain has TRBV27 and TRBJ1-1, with D hard to call. Germline V gene lookup returns CDR1 MNHEY and CDR2 SMNVEV (reference sequence). The V gene lost 3 bases and the J gene lost 11 bases, with 13 bases spanning the gap. The CDR3 contains 12 residues. The DNA for the CDR3 is TGTGCCAGCAGTTTTATTCCTGGAAACGCTTTCTTT. Its protein is CASSFIPGNAFF.

The CDR3 is CASAREYNEQFF. Written as DNA, the CDR3 is TGTGCTAGTGCCAGAGAATACAATGAGCAGTTCTTC. This chain connects TRBV12-5 to TRBJ2-1; D is undetermined. Trimming shortened V by 7 bases and J by 4 bases, and 8 bases separated the two germline ends. The CDR3 sequence is 12 residues long. Germline V gives CDR1 LGHNT, CDR2 FRNRAP.

CDR3 region: CAWNARGGNQPQHF. The DNA for the CDR3 is TGTGCCTGGAACGCCCGGGGTGGCAATCAGCCCCAGCATTTT. The chain links TRBV30 to TRBJ1-5, with D uncertain. V lost 4 bases, J lost 2 bases, and 12 bases lay in between. The CDR3 loop spans 14 amino acids. CDR1 GTSNPN and CDR2 SVGIG come from the germline V gene (reference sequence).

The rearrangement links TRBV2 to TRBJ2-2; a weak D match, TRBD1 (6 bases). Germline V gene lookup returns CDR1 SNHLY and CDR2 FYNNEI. This CDR3 spans 14 amino acids. V was pared by 5 bases and J by 4 bases, with 11 bases between. The DNA of the CDR3 is TGTGCCAGCAGTTGGGACACTCGCACCGGGGAGCTGTTTTTT. Translated: CASSWDTRTGELFF.

This chain uses TRBV30 with TRBJ2-7; TRBD1 or TRBD2 may be the D gene (5 bases each). CDR1 GTSNPN and CDR2 SVGIG come from the germline V gene (reference sequence). This CDR3 has 13 residues. With 4 bases removed from V and 3 bases from J, the gap between germline ends came to 13 bases. In DNA form, the CDR3 reads TGTGCCTGGAATTTGGGGACCCTCTACGAGCAGTACTTC. Its translation is CAWNLGTLYEQYF.

The chain carries TRBV5-6 and TRBJ1-2; 7 nucleotides agree with TRBD1. The germline CDR1 and CDR2 sequences are SGHDT and YYEEEE. Trimming removed 2 bases from V and 2 bases from J; junction bases left unmatched: 6. The CDR3 has 15 residues. As DNA, the CDR3 is TGTGCCAGCAGCTTAACAGGGGAGCTAAACTATGGCTACACCTTC. Its translation is CASSLTGELNYGYTF.

The chain uses TRBV28 and TRBJ1-2, with D perhaps matching TRBD1 (5 bases). CDR1 is MDHEN, CDR2 SYDVKM, per germline. The V end lost 8 bases, the J end lost 2 bases, and 6 bases lay between the germline ends. The CDR3 length is 11 residues. The CDR3 DNA reads TGTGCCAGCGGGGACAACTATGGCTACACCTTC. It specifies CASGDNYGYTF.

The genes are TRBV9 and TRBJ1-2; 8 bases fit TRBD1. This CDR3 is built from 19 residues. J was trimmed by 2 bases and V by 2 bases; bases with no gene match: 17. The germline CDR1 and CDR2 sequences are SGDLS and YYNGEE. In DNA, the CDR3 is TGTGCCAGCAGCGTCCTGAGGGACAGGCCGACCGAAACCAACTATGGCTACACCTTC. The encoded protein is CASSVLRDRPTETNYGYTF.

The chain couples TRBV10-2 to TRBJ2-6; D not certain. This CDR3 region has 14 residues. Germline CDR1 and CDR2: WSHSY and SAAADI. Trimming removed 6 bases from V and 0 bases from J, with 6 bases in between. CDR3 sequence reads: CASRWNSGANVLTF. CDR3 in DNA: TGCGCCAGCAGGTGGAACTCTGGGGCCAACGTCCTGACTTTC.

The chain is built from TRBV5-1 and TRBJ1-3, with TRBD1 matching 7 bases. This CDR3 spans 14 amino acids. Germline-derived CDR1 and CDR2 are SGHRS and YFSETQ. V dropped 4 bases and J dropped 2; count of bases not matched to a gene: 3. In DNA form, the CDR3 reads TGCGCCAGCAGCCAAGGGGGCACTGGAAACACCATATATTTT. Translating it yields CASSQGGTGNTIYF.

The chain couples TRBV25-1 to TRBJ1-6; D not resolved. CDR1 is MGHDK and CDR2 is SYGVNS in the germline V gene. Trimming removed 2 bases from V and 7 bases from J, with 6 bases in between. The CDR3 covers 13 residues. For the CDR3, the DNA is TGTGCCAGCAGTGAACCGGGAAATTCACCCCTCCACTTT. Its protein is CASSEPGNSPLHF.

V usage is TRBV28 and J usage is TRBJ2-2, with D hard to call. V was clipped by 6 bases and J by 4 bases, with 6 bases between them. Germline CDR1 MDHEN, CDR2 SYDVKM. The CDR3 spans 12 residues. The CDR3 protein is CASRVTTGELFF. DNA of the CDR3: TGTGCCAGCAGGGTAACCACCGGGGAGCTGTTTTTT.

This sequence joins TRBV28 and TRBJ1-2; maybe TRBD1 (5 bases). V was pared by 10 bases and J by 8 bases, with 23 bases between. This CDR3 has 14 residues. CDR1 and CDR2 from the germline V gene are MDHEN and SYDVKM. The CDR3 coding sequence is TGTGCCACCAACTGGGGGGTGGAGGTAGGAGGCTACACCTTC. Translation gives CATNWGVEVGGYTF.

Only one count was recorded for this clone. This chain joins TRBV4-1 and TRBJ2-1; D gene unclear. From germline, CDR1 is MGHRA and CDR2 YSYEKL. The germline V and J ends were trimmed by 4 bases and 8 bases, with 18 bases remaining between them. The CDR3 has 15 residues. The CDR3 sequence is CASSPPDVGRYEQFF. For the CDR3, the DNA is TGCGCCAGCAGCCCTCCGGACGTGGGCCGGTATGAGCAGTTCTTC.